Detailed here is one T cell receptor beta chain. This sample was taken from a study of T cells in Graves' hyperthyroidism and ophthalmopathy. Amplification of TCR beta CDR3 regions used RNA as the template. An initial round of RT-PCR targeting the TCR CDR3 relied on the HTBI primer set. Each CDR3 protein is one row after TCRdb ran MiXCR on the multiplex PCR reads. The sample consists of roughly 550,000 distinct CDR3 sequences, roughly 15% of them appearing once. Trimming left V 10 bases short and J 5 bases short, with 8 bases between. Germline CDR1 is MDHEN and CDR2 is SYDVKM. The CDR3 extends over 10 amino acids. Patients with uncontrolled infections, other autoimmune diseases, pregnancy or lactation were excluded. Clinicians diagnosed patients from clinical symptoms, serum thyroxine and TRAb, thyroid ultrasound and orbital computed tomography.

The V call is TRBV28, the J call TRBJ1-2, with D uncertain. The sequencing sample was made of blood. The clonotype comes from a woman in her 30s with Graves' ophthalmopathy. Here the CDR3 reads CATNAYGYTF. CDR3 in DNA: TGTGCCACAAACGCGTATGGCTACACCTTC.